These 9 T cell receptor beta chains were all obtained from the same sample, sequenced in a study of OX40 agonist ivuxolimab in advanced cancers. The table came from immunoSEQ multiplex PCR; TCRdb's copy has only in-frame clones and leaves some out. The table records about 89,000 clones, roughly 91% of them present only once. The source material was CD4+ or CD8+ T cells sorted from blood, sampled in a trial of the OX40 agonist ivuxolimab. All receptors come from an adult with an advanced solid tumor such as melanoma, head and neck, liver or kidney cancer.

The V gene is TRBV7-2, the J gene TRBJ2-3; 8 positions match TRBD2. The CDR3 contains 19 residues. J lost 1 base, V lost 1 base, and 13 bases had no gene match. Germline CDR1 is SGHTA and CDR2 is FQGNSA. The CDR3 bases are TGTGCCAGCAGCTTAGTGAGCCTAGCGGGTAGTCCCGGCACAGATACGCAGTATTTT. Its protein is CASSLVSLAGSPGTDTQYF.

This chain uses TRBV30 with TRBJ1-4; TRBD1 agrees at 7 bases. The CDR3 extends over 17 amino acids. CDR1 and CDR2 (germline): GTSNPN, SVGIG (reference sequence). The J segment lost 7 bases and the V segment lost 1 base, leaving 15 bases of the junction unmatched. Written as DNA, the CDR3 is TGTGCCTGGAGTGAGGGACAGCCCGGAATTCGGGGTGAAAAACTGTTTTTT. Its protein product is CAWSEGQPGIRGEKLFF.

The chain links TRBV9 to TRBJ2-7; no definite D call. V lost 0 bases and J lost 3, with 10 bases in between. The length of the CDR3 is 14 residues. Germline V lookup: CDR1 SGDLS, CDR2 YYNGEE. This CDR3 reads CASSVGTANYEQYF. Written as DNA, the CDR3 is TGTGCCAGCAGCGTAGGAACTGCCAACTACGAGCAGTACTTC.

This chain uses TRBV7-2 with TRBJ2-7; weak D call: TRBD1 (6 bases). The V gene's germline CDR1 is SGHTA and CDR2 FQGNSA. The CDR3 has 14 amino acids. The V end lost 5 bases, the J end lost 0 bases, and 11 bases lay between the germline ends. The CDR3: CASSRQDSSYEQYF. As DNA, the CDR3 is TGTGCCAGCAGCCGACAGGATAGCTCCTACGAGCAGTACTTC.

This sequence joins TRBV5-3 and TRBJ1-4, with TRBD1 matching 12 bases. TRBV5-3 is noted as an ORF with a role that remains uncertain. The junction had 14 bases not matched to a gene; V was cut back by 6 bases and J by 5 bases. The CDR3 spans 18 residues. This CDR3 is CARTLRDRGQTPNEKLFF. CDR3 DNA: TGTGCCAGAACTCTCCGGGACAGGGGGCAAACCCCAAATGAAAAACTGTTTTTT.

The chain links TRBV28 to TRBJ1-1; no firm D call. This CDR3 is built from 11 residues. Trimming shortened V by 3 bases and J by 7 bases, and 6 bases separated the two germline ends. CDR1 is MDHEN, CDR2 SYDVKM, per germline. This CDR3 reads CASSFMGEAFF. The CDR3 bases are TGTGCCAGCAGTTTTATGGGTGAAGCTTTCTTT.

The chain has TRBV5-1 and TRBJ2-7; 7 bases fit TRBD2. This CDR3 is 15 amino acids long. With V trimmed by 4 bases and J by 6 bases, 13 bases remained unmatched. CDR1 is SGHRS, CDR2 YFSETQ, per germline. CDR3 bases: TGCGCCAGCAGCCGCCAAGGGACTACAGGATCCGAGCAGTACTTC. This translates into CASSRQGTTGSEQYF.

The chain combines TRBV7-2 with TRBJ2-3, with a possible D match to TRBD2 (6 bases). Looked up from germline, CDR1 is SGHTA and CDR2 is FQGNSA. The CDR3 length is 16 residues. Trimming shortened V by 3 bases and J by 0 bases, and 13 bases separated the two germline ends. DNA of the CDR3: TGTGCCAGCAGCTTTGTTAGCGGCATTAGCACAGATACGCAGTATTTT. Amino acid sequence: CASSFVSGISTDTQYF. Based on the CDR3 plus reference TRBV7-2 and TRBJ2-3, the full variable domain is GAGVSQSPSNKVTEKGKDVELRCDPISGHTALYWYRQSLGQGLEFLIYFQGNSAPDKSGLPSDRFSAERTGGSVSTLTIQRTQQEDSAVYLCASSFVSGISTDTQYFGPGTRLTVL.

J is TRBJ1-3 and V is TRBV7-6, with a weak D call TRBD1 (5 bases). This CDR3 region has 14 residues. CDR1 SGHVS and CDR2 FNYEAQ come from the germline V gene. Trimming shortened V by 4 bases and J by 2 bases, and 9 bases separated the two germline ends. The CDR3 DNA sequence: TGTGCCAGCAGCTCAGGGACGGCTGGAAACACCATATATTTT. The encoded protein is CASSSGTAGNTIYF.